This T cell receptor (beta chain) was profiled in a study of cytomegalovirus exposure and HLA in healthy donors. PCR amplification relied on 60 Vbeta primers (plus 13 Jbeta primers). Repertoires were generated with immunoSEQ multiplex PCR, while TCRdb's copy carries only in-frame clones and drops some. The sample holds fewer than 200,000 clones, over 60% seen once. The germline V gene encodes CDR1 SGHKS and CDR2 YYEKEE (reference sequence). V dropped 4 bases and J dropped 1 base, with 14 bases sitting between them. This CDR3 region has 15 residues. This TCR derives from a woman between 45 and 65 years old in good health and CMV-seropositive. Sequencing was done on a sample of PBMCs. V and J are TRBV5-5 and TRBJ1-1, with no clear D. In DNA, the CDR3 is TGTGCCAGCAGCCGCCAAGTCCAGGCGAACACTGAAGCTTTCTTT. The encoded protein is CASSRQVQANTEAFF.